This note documents a single TCR beta chain sequence. Its antigen is not identified. The sample is drawn from a study of T cell responses to AZD1222 COVID-19 vaccine. Study-wide findings and caveats: Seropositive AZD1222 recipients at baseline numbered only five or six.

The V segment lost 4 bases and the J segment 6 bases; nucleotides outside the gene matches: 11. The germline V gene encodes CDR1 MNHEY and CDR2 SVGAGI. The CDR3 covers 15 residues. Assay used: immunoSEQ multiplex PCR; TCRdb lists only in-frame clones, some missing. The sample lists 110,000 to 150,000 clones, approximately 93% occurring once. The TCR originated in an adult who had recovered from COVID-19. The material sequenced was peripheral blood, taken after recovery from COVID-19. J is TRBJ2-7 and V is TRBV6-5; 8 bases are shared with TRBD1. The CDR3 nucleotides are TGTGCCAGCAGTTCTGGTTGGGTTGGACAGGGCGAGCAGTACTTC. This gives the protein CASSSGWVGQGEQYF.